These T cell receptor beta chains were read from a single sample in a study of blood T cell repertoires in COVID-19. Assay used: immunoSEQ multiplex PCR; TCRdb lists only in-frame clones, some missing. The sample has roughly 250,000 clones; 88% are singletons. Sample: peripheral blood. These receptor sequences come from a woman in her 40s who had recovered from COVID-19. Both conserved end residues are part of each CDR3. D genes are given only for firm matches. Clone size, where shown, is once, few, many, or a class for clones that have expanded.

TRBV25-1,TRBJ2-1,NA,15,NA,TGTGCCAGCAGTGAATATACAGGATCCTACAATGAGCAGTTCTTC,CASSEYTGSYNEQFF
TRBV4-3,TRBJ2-3,NA,16,NA,TGCGCCAGCAGCCACAGACAGGTTACTAGCACAGATACGCAGTATTTT,CASSHRQVTSTDTQYF
TRBV5-6,TRBJ1-6,NA,14,NA,TGTGCCAGCAGCTTGTTGATCCAGAATTCACCCCTCCACTTT,CASSLLIQNSPLHF
TRBV19,TRBJ1-2,NA,13,TRBD1,TGTGCCAGTAGTGAAACAGGGGGCTTTGGCTACACCTTC,CASSETGGFGYTF
TRBV27,TRBJ2-5,NA,13,NA,TGTGCCAGCAGTTCACCCCCGACAGGGACCCAGTACTTC,CASSSPPTGTQYF
TRBV29-1,TRBJ2-2,NA,17,TRBD1,TGCAGCATCCAAGGCCTGGGGACAGGGGTTAGGGCCGGGGAGCTGTTTTTT,CSIQGLGTGVRAGELFF
TRBV5-4,TRBJ1-3,NA,16,TRBD1,TGTGCCAGCAGCTGGGGGGCCGGGACAGTTGGAAACACCATATATTTT,CASSWGAGTVGNTIYF
TRBV28,TRBJ2-3,NA,14,TRBD2,TGTGCCAGCAGTACATGGACTAGGACAGATACGCAGTATTTT,CASSTWTRTDTQYF
TRBV29-1,TRBJ1-4,NA,12,NA,TGCAGCGTTGGGCGGGATAGTGAAAAACTGTTTTTT,CSVGRDSEKLFF
TRBV27,TRBJ1-1,NA,13,NA,TGTGCCAGCAGTTTAGGGGGCAGCACTGAAGCTTTCTTT,CASSLGGSTEAFF
TRBV11-3,TRBJ2-7,NA,14,TRBD1,TGTGCCAGCAGCTTAGGAGGGACAGCACCTGAGCAGTACTTC,CASSLGGTAPEQYF
TRBV19,TRBJ2-6,NA,13,NA,TGTGCCAGTGAACAGGTCTCGGCCAACGTCCTGACTTTC,CASEQVSANVLTF
TRBV5-1,TRBJ1-1,NA,15,NA,TGCGCCAGCAGCTTGGAAGGGGCTGGGAACACTGAAGCTTTCTTT,CASSLEGAGNTEAFF
TRBV4-1,TRBJ2-7,NA,17,NA,TGCGCCAGCAGCCAATACATCAGCGGGCAGGGGGGTTACGAGCAGTACTTC,CASSQYISGQGGYEQYF
TRBV3-1/TRBV3-2,TRBJ2-7,NA,15,TRBD1,TGTGCCAGCAGCCGCACGGGCAGGGGGCTAAACGAGCAGTACTTC,CASSRTGRGLNEQYF
TRBV7-2,TRBJ1-1,once,13,TRBD1,TGTGCCAGCAGCCCAGACAGGGCCACTGAAGCTTTCTTT,CASSPDRATEAFF
TRBV25-1,TRBJ1-4,NA,13,NA,TGTGCCAGCAGTGACCCGGGGAGTGAAAAACTGTTTTTT,CASSDPGSEKLFF
TRBV25-1,TRBJ1-5,few,15,TRBD1,TGTGCCAGCAGTCCCGGACAGGGGGTAGGTCAGCCCCAGCATTTT,CASSPGQGVGQPQHF
TRBV7-9,TRBJ2-5,NA,16,TRBD1,TGTGCCAGCAGCGGATACTGGGACAGGGGCCAAGAGACCCAGTACTTC,CASSGYWDRGQETQYF
TRBV7-2,TRBJ1-4,NA,17,TRBD1,TGTGCCAGCAGCTTAGCCCCGAGTGGGACAGGGGGGGAAAAACTGTTTTTT,CASSLAPSGTGGEKLFF
TRBV4-2,TRBJ1-1,medium-sized,13,NA,TGTGCCAGCAGCCAAACAGAGAACACTGAAGCTTTCTTT,CASSQTENTEAFF
TRBV28,TRBJ1-2,NA,12,NA,TGTGCCAGCAGTTTTGCGGGTAGGGGCTACACCTTC,CASSFAGRGYTF
TRBV7-3,TRBJ2-2,NA,15,NA,TGTGCCAGCAGCTTGAGCGGCCCGAACACCGGGGAGCTGTTTTTT,CASSLSGPNTGELFF
TRBV11-2,TRBJ2-7,NA,15,TRBD1,TGTGCCAGCAGCTTAGCCATCCAGGGGGCTTACGAGCAGTACTTC,CASSLAIQGAYEQYF
TRBV4-1,TRBJ2-5,NA,17,TRBD1,TGCGCCAGCAGCCAAGACCAGGGGACAGGGGCTCGAGAGACCCAGTACTTC,CASSQDQGTGARETQYF
TRBV2,TRBJ2-3,NA,15,TRBD2,TGTGCCAGCAGGCCAGCGGGGGGCCGCACAGATACGCAGTATTTT,CASRPAGGRTDTQYF
TRBV19,TRBJ1-3,NA,15,NA,TGTGCCAGCTCAGTATACAAAGAACGTGGAAACACCATATATTTT,CASSVYKERGNTIYF
TRBV6-5,TRBJ1-4,NA,14,NA,TGTGCCAGCAGCCCACGGGGGGCGGGAGAAAAACTGTTTTTT,CASSPRGAGEKLFF
TRBV6-6,TRBJ1-5,few,15,TRBD1,TGTGCCAGCAGTTTAGGGACAGGGATAAATCAGCCCCAGCATTTT,CASSLGTGINQPQHF
TRBV6-5,TRBJ1-3,NA,14,NA,TGTGCCAGCAAACGCGGCACTCTTGGAAACACCATATATTTT,CASKRGTLGNTIYF
TRBV24-1,TRBJ1-4,NA,14,NA,TGTGCCACCAGTGCCAGCGGACTTAATGAAAAACTGTTTTTT,CATSASGLNEKLFF
TRBV19,TRBJ1-5,NA,15,NA,TGTGCCAGTACCGAGGGGGTTAGAAGCAATCAGCCCCAGCATTTT,CASTEGVRSNQPQHF
TRBV30,TRBJ1-2,NA,13,TRBD1,TGTGCCTGGGCACCTGACAGGGCCTATGGCTACACCTTC,CAWAPDRAYGYTF
TRBV25-1,TRBJ1-3,once,16,TRBD1,TGTGCCAGCAGTGAATATAGGACAGGGGCAGGAAACACCATATATTTT,CASSEYRTGAGNTIYF
TRBV19,TRBJ2-2,NA,14,NA,TGTGCCAGTAGCAAATCGACTCTCACCGGGGAGCTGTTTTTT,CASSKSTLTGELFF
TRBV11-1,TRBJ1-3,NA,14,NA,TGTGCCAGCACCCCGAGGAACTCTGGAAACACCATATATTTT,CASTPRNSGNTIYF
TRBV30,TRBJ1-1,once,13,NA,TGTGCCTGGGGCCCGACAGCTCACACTGAAGCTTTCTTT,CAWGPTAHTEAFF
TRBV28,TRBJ2-1,NA,12,TRBD2,TGTGCCAGCAGTTCTAGCGGTAATGAGCAGTTCTTC,CASSSSGNEQFF
TRBV4-1,TRBJ1-4,NA,15,NA,TGCGCCAGCAGCCAAATGGGAGGGGGAGGTGAAAAACTGTTTTTT,CASSQMGGGGEKLFF
TRBV2,TRBJ2-7,NA,17,TRBD1,TGTGCCAGCAGATCATGGGGTCAGGGACAGGACTCCTACGAGCAGTACTTC,CASRSWGQGQDSYEQYF
TRBV6-5,TRBJ1-2,NA,13,TRBD1,TGTGCCAGCAGTTACTTTGACAGGGACGGCTACACCTTC,CASSYFDRDGYTF
TRBV7-2,TRBJ2-5,NA,14,NA,TGTGCCAGCAGCTTATGGCTAGGTGGGGAGACCCAGTACTTC,CASSLWLGGETQYF